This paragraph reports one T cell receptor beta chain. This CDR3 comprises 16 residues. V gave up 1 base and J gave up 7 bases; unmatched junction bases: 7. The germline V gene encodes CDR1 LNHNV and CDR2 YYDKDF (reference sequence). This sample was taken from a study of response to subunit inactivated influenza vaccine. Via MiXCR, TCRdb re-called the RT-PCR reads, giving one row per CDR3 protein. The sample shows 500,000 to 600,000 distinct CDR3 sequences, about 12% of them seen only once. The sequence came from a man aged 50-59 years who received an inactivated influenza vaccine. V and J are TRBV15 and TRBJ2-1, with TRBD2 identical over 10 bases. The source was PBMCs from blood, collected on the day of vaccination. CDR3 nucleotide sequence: TGTGCCACCAGCAGAGGTAGGACTAGCGGAGAAAATGAGCAGTTCTTC. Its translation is CATSRGRTSGENEQFF.